This T cell receptor beta chain was obtained from a study of shared T cell receptors in the human thymus. Clones were read by immunoSEQ multiplex PCR, and TCRdb kept only the in-frame ones, dropping some. This sample yields 700,000 to 750,000 clones, of which 80% to 90% are seen a single time; under 0.012% belongs to the top ten. The germline V gene encodes CDR1 SGHRS and CDR2 YFSETQ. V was cut by 0 bases and J by 6 bases, with 10 bases left in between. The CDR3 loop spans 14 amino acids. The same data also contributed to another study, on human thymus T cells.

V and J are TRBV5-1 and TRBJ2-1, with D maybe TRBD1 (6 bases). The specimen sequenced was thymocytes. This TCR derives from a girl under two years old with a congenital heart defect. The CDR3 DNA reads TGCGCCAGCAGCTTGGGAACAGGGTCCAATGAGCAGTTCTTC. Residues: CASSLGTGSNEQFF.